What follows is one T cell receptor (beta chain) and its context. The target antigen is unknown. The data stem from a study of T cell responses to AZD1222 COVID-19 vaccine. Study-wide points: Samples come after the peak T cell response, not at day 14.

The repertoire was sequenced with immunoSEQ multiplex PCR; TCRdb's copy has only in-frame clones and lacks some. This sample has 100,000 to 150,000 clones, with roughly nine tenths found just once. The ends were cut back, 8 bases at V and 5 bases at J, with 18 bases in the middle. The germline gives CDR1 LNHDA, CDR2 SQIVND (reference sequence). The CDR3 runs to 14 residues. This TCR was recovered from an adult in good health. The sample was peripheral blood, taken on day 0 of AZD1222 vaccination. This chain uses TRBV19 with TRBJ2-5, with D perhaps TRBD2 (6 bases). In nucleotides, the CDR3 is TGTGCCAGTGATGGAGGCTCCGCGGGGGAGACCCAGTACTTC. Protein: CASDGGSAGETQYF.